Below, 29 T cell receptor beta chains from the same sample are listed, as sequenced in a study of cytomegalovirus exposure and HLA in healthy donors. It was with 60 Vbeta and 13 Jbeta primers that the PCR ran. Assay used: immunoSEQ multiplex PCR; TCRdb lists only in-frame clones, some missing. The sample lists around 220,000 clones, approximately 80% seen once, with 0.2% to 0.25% in the top ten. Sequencing was performed on PBMCs. Receptor source: a girl between 2 and 10 years old in good health and CMV-seronegative.

The chain uses TRBV2 and TRBJ1-5; TRBD1 matches 10 bases. Germline CDR1 reads SNHLY; CDR2 reads FYNNEI. This CDR3 is 13 amino acids long. V trimming: 6 bases; J trimming: 7 bases; junction bases outside the gene matches: 3. Written as DNA, the CDR3 is TGTGCCAGCAGCTGGACAGGGGGACAGCCCCAGCATTTT. Translation: CASSWTGGQPQHF.

This clone has only a few counts. V is TRBV5-6 and J is TRBJ2-5, with 11 nucleotides matching TRBD2. V lost 5 bases, J lost 4 bases, and 10 bases stayed unmatched. Germline lookup yields CDR1 SGHDT and CDR2 YYEEEE. CDR3 size: 16 residues. In nucleotides, the CDR3 is TGTGCCAGCAGTAAAATATCACTAGCGGGGGTAGAGACCCAGTACTTC. Its translation is CASSKISLAGVETQYF.

The V gene is TRBV30, the J gene TRBJ1-1, with 7 bases matching TRBD1. The CDR3 is 14 amino acids. Germline CDR1 reads GTSNPN; CDR2 reads SVGIG (reference sequence). With 0 bases clipped from V and 7 bases from J, the junction kept 8 bases outside the gene matches. The CDR3 coding sequence is TGTGCCTGGAGTGTCAGGAGGGGGCGAGGTGAAGCTTTCTTT. Encoded protein: CAWSVRRGRGEAFF.

V usage is TRBV5-1 and J usage is TRBJ2-2; D possibly corresponds to TRBD2 (6 bases). Germline CDR1 SGHRS, CDR2 YFSETQ. CDR3 length: 14 residues. V shed 2 bases and J shed 7 bases, with 12 bases lying between them. Here the CDR3 DNA reads TGCGCCAGCAGCTTACGGGGGTGGGGCGGGGAGCTGTTTTTT. Residues: CASSLRGWGGELFF.

This sequence joins TRBV6-1 and TRBJ2-7, with 9 bases that match TRBD1. V lost 6 bases and J lost 3; bases outside the gene matches: 3. Per germline, CDR1 MNHNS and CDR2 SASEGT. There are 13 residues in the CDR3. The CDR3 loop reads CASSRTGDYEQYF. The CDR3 DNA sequence: TGTGCCAGCAGCCGGACAGGGGACTACGAGCAGTACTTC.

The chain's CDR3 is CASSPNLQGPDTQYF. For the CDR3, the DNA is TGCGCCAGCAGCCCCAACCTACAGGGCCCAGATACGCAGTATTTT. The chain recombines TRBV5-1 with TRBJ2-3; D may be TRBD1 (6 bases). CDR3 length: 15 residues. Germline CDR1 and CDR2: SGHRS and YFSETQ. The V and J ends lost 4 bases and 4 bases respectively, with 16 bases between them.

J is TRBJ1-2 and V is TRBV5-1; 9 bases line up with TRBD1. Trimming removed 0 bases from V and 3 bases from J; junction bases left unmatched: 3. CDR3 length: 15 residues. CDR1 and CDR2 (germline): SGHRS, YFSETQ. The CDR3 region has the DNA TGCGCCAGCAGCTTGGGGACAGGGGACGACTATGGCTACACCTTC. Its translation: CASSLGTGDDYGYTF.

This clone appeared once. This sequence joins TRBV11-2 and TRBJ2-5, with TRBD2 matching over 11 bases. The CDR3 sequence is 16 residues long. CDR1 is SGHAT and CDR2 is FQNNGV in the germline V gene. V was clipped by 4 bases and J by 1 base; unmatched bases: 5. The DNA for the CDR3 is TGTGCCAGCAGCTGGCGACTAGCGGGGTTCCAAGAGACCCAGTACTTC. This translates into CASSWRLAGFQETQYF.

The chain has TRBV27 and TRBJ1-5; D gene ambiguous. The CDR3 has 14 amino acids. The V end was cut by 4 bases, the J end by 2 bases, with 9 bases between. From germline, CDR1 is MNHEY and CDR2 SMNVEV (reference sequence). The CDR3 sequence: CASSYSAGNQPQHF. For the CDR3, the DNA is TGTGCCAGCAGTTACTCGGCGGGCAATCAGCCCCAGCATTTT.

This clone was recorded a few times. The rearrangement links TRBV6-1 to TRBJ2-5, with TRBD1 matching over 9 bases. Looked up from germline, CDR1 is MNHNS and CDR2 is SASEGT. V shed 4 bases and J 5 bases; nucleotides not matched to a gene: 11. The CDR3 consists of 16 residues. CDR3 protein: CASSGKPQGAGETQYF. Here the CDR3 DNA reads TGTGCCAGCAGTGGAAAACCACAGGGGGCTGGGGAGACCCAGTACTTC.

A few counts support this clone. The chain is built from TRBV6-5 and TRBJ1-1; 7 bases align to TRBD1. CDR3 length: 14 residues. Per the germline V gene, CDR1 is MNHEY and CDR2 is SVGAGI. The ends lost 6 bases at V and 2 bases at J; junction bases unmatched: 6. CDR3 amino acids: CASRATGRNTEAFF. The CDR3 nucleotides are TGTGCCAGCAGGGCGACAGGGAGAAACACTGAAGCTTTCTTT.

The chain carries TRBV5-4 and TRBJ1-4; 8 nucleotides align to TRBD1. There are 15 residues in the CDR3. Losses at the gene ends were 4 bases for V and 6 bases for J; bases not matched to a gene: 8. Germline CDR1 and CDR2: SGHNT and YYREEE (reference sequence). CDR3 loop: CASSPRDRGDEKLFF. The CDR3 nucleotides read TGTGCCAGCAGCCCAAGAGACAGGGGCGATGAAAAACTGTTTTTT.

The genes are TRBV9 and TRBJ2-7; D gene ambiguous. Germline-derived CDR1 and CDR2 are SGDLS and YYNGEE. The germline V and J ends were trimmed by 0 bases and 2 bases, with 9 bases remaining between them. The CDR3 contains 14 residues. CDR3 amino acids: CASSVGPVTYEQYF. The CDR3 DNA reads as TGTGCCAGCAGCGTAGGTCCAGTTACCTACGAGCAGTACTTC.

This clone was detected a few times. The chain uses TRBV15 and TRBJ2-5; D is unclear. Deletions cut 8 bases from V and 5 bases from J, with 12 bases between. CDR1 is LNHNV, CDR2 YYDKDF, per germline (reference sequence). The CDR3 has 12 residues. DNA for the CDR3: TGTGCCACCGGTACCGGGTCCGAGACCCAGTACTTC. It translates to CATGTGSETQYF.

This chain connects TRBV12-5 to TRBJ2-2, with 7 bases aligning to TRBD1. Germline assignment: CDR1 LGHNT and CDR2 FRNRAP. The CDR3 contains 22 residues. With V trimmed by 3 bases and J by 0 bases, 22 bases remained unmatched. The CDR3 sequence is CASGFPGAGTAISLANTGELFF. CDR3 coding DNA: TGTGCTAGTGGTTTTCCTGGGGCAGGGACAGCTATAAGCCTAGCGAACACCGGGGAGCTGTTTTTT.

The V and J genes are TRBV5-1 and TRBJ1-1; D is possibly TRBD1 (5 bases). Looked up from germline, CDR1 is SGHRS and CDR2 is YFSETQ. V dropped 5 bases and J dropped 1 base, with 15 bases sitting between them. The CDR3 runs to 15 residues. The CDR3 sequence: CASRLNYGANTEAFF. In DNA, the CDR3 is TGCGCCAGCAGATTGAACTATGGGGCGAACACTGAAGCTTTCTTT.

The V and J genes are TRBV25-1 and TRBJ2-7; 8 bases map to TRBD2. Germline V gene sequence: CDR1 MGHDK, CDR2 SYGVNS. This CDR3 is 15 amino acids long. J lost 0 bases, V lost 3 bases, and 4 bases had no gene match. CDR3 in amino acids: CASSDHSGISYEQYF. CDR3 DNA sequence: TGTGCCAGCAGTGATCATAGCGGGATCTCCTACGAGCAGTACTTC.

The rearrangement uses TRBV29-1 and TRBJ1-2; D not certain. The germline V gene has CDR1 SQVTM and CDR2 ANQGSEA. The CDR3 runs 17 residues. Trimming removed 2 bases from V and 3 bases from J, with 22 bases in between. In DNA, the CDR3 is TGCAGCGTTGAATTGGTTTCTGGAGTGGAGTCCTACTATGGCTACACCTTC. Protein: CSVELVSGVESYYGYTF.

The chain has TRBV10-2 and TRBJ2-7, with a tentative D call TRBD2 (7 bases). In germline, CDR1 is WSHSY, CDR2 SAAADI. V dropped 3 bases and J dropped 2 bases, with 26 bases sitting between them. The CDR3 loop spans 19 amino acids. This CDR3 reads CASSEFGGPPAGPTYEQYF. CDR3 DNA: TGCGCCAGCAGTGAATTCGGGGGGCCTCCAGCGGGGCCGACCTACGAGCAGTACTTC.

The gene calls are TRBV14 and TRBJ1-1; tentatively, D is TRBD1 (5 bases). Germline V gene data show CDR1 as SGHDN and CDR2 as FVKESK. Trimming shortened V by 6 bases and J by 8 bases, and 16 bases separated the two germline ends. CDR3 length: 13 residues. The CDR3: CASSAGPRGEAFF. CDR3 DNA: TGTGCCAGCAGTGCGGGACCGCGGGGAGAAGCTTTCTTT. The full variable domain, in which reference TRBV14 and TRBJ1-1 provide the parts outside the CDR3, is EAGVTQFPSHSVIEKGQTVTLRCDPISGHDNLYWYRRVMGKEIKFLLHFVKESKQDESGMPNNRFLAERTGGTYSTLKVQPAELEDSGVYFCASSAGPRGEAFFGQGTRLTVV.

The rearrangement joins TRBV5-1 to TRBJ2-1; D might be TRBD2 (6 bases). Trimming shortened V by 5 bases and J by 4 bases, and 19 bases separated the two germline ends. The germline V gene has CDR1 SGHRS and CDR2 YFSETQ. The CDR3 contains 16 residues. The CDR3 loop is CASRSPSGGVYNEQFF. The CDR3 bases are TGCGCCAGCAGGTCCCCTTCCGGGGGAGTTTACAATGAGCAGTTCTTC.

The V gene is TRBV5-1, the J gene TRBJ1-2; 11 bases match TRBD1. Germline assignment: CDR1 SGHRS and CDR2 YFSETQ. This CDR3 is built from 16 residues. V shed 4 bases, J shed 4 bases, and the junction held 9 bases outside the gene matches. CDR3 protein: CASSPTGTGGSYGYTF. CDR3 DNA: TGCGCCAGCAGCCCAACCGGGACAGGGGGGTCCTATGGCTACACCTTC. The full variable domain, in which reference TRBV5-1 and TRBJ1-2 provide the parts outside the CDR3, is KAGVTQTPRYLIKTRGQQVTLSCSPISGHRSVSWYQQTPGQGLQFLFEYFSETQRNKGNFPGRFSGRQFSNSRSEMNVSTLELGDSALYLCASSPTGTGGSYGYTFGSGTRLTVV.

This clone was observed a few times. The J gene is TRBJ2-3, the V gene TRBV19; D ambiguous. V was pared by 0 bases and J by 0 bases, with 13 bases between. Per germline, CDR1 LNHDA and CDR2 SQIVND (reference sequence). The CDR3 has 17 amino acids. The CDR3 nucleotides are TGTGCCAGTAGTATAGATTATCTGATGACTAGCACAGATACGCAGTATTTT. Its translation is CASSIDYLMTSTDTQYF.

This chain joins TRBV28 and TRBJ2-1, with 11 nucleotides matching TRBD2. The CDR3 runs to 15 residues. V lost 11 bases, J lost 5 bases, and 11 bases stayed unmatched. Germline V gives CDR1 MDHEN, CDR2 SYDVKM. The CDR3 coding sequence is TGTGCCTCCCCCCCACTAGCGGGAGATCACAATGAGCAGTTCTTC. Its protein product is CASPPLAGDHNEQFF.

The chain links TRBV6-5 to TRBJ2-5, with 10 bases identical to TRBD2. Germline values: CDR1 MNHEY, CDR2 SVGAGI. CDR3 length: 15 residues. Losses at the gene ends were 1 base for V and 4 bases for J; bases not matched to a gene: 3. The DNA for the CDR3 is TGTGCCAGCAGTTACTGGACTAGCGGTGGAGAGACCCAGTACTTC. Translation: CASSYWTSGGETQYF.

V is TRBV4-1 and J is TRBJ1-1; TRBD1 matches 9 bases. V gave up 3 bases and J gave up 6 bases; unmatched junction bases: 5. Germline V gives CDR1 MGHRA, CDR2 YSYEKL. CDR3 length: 14 residues. The CDR3 is CASSQITGGAEAFF. The CDR3 DNA reads as TGCGCCAGCAGCCAGATTACAGGGGGCGCTGAAGCTTTCTTT.

The gene calls are TRBV4-1 and TRBJ2-1, with D hard to call. The germline V and J ends were trimmed by 3 bases and 6 bases, with 12 bases remaining between them. From germline, CDR1 is MGHRA and CDR2 YSYEKL. The CDR3 length is 14 residues. The CDR3 protein is CASSHPLILNEQFF. CDR3 nucleotide sequence: TGCGCCAGCAGCCACCCCCTTATCCTCAATGAGCAGTTCTTC.

The chain recombines TRBV7-2 with TRBJ1-2, with TRBD1 matching 9 bases. The CDR3 is 15 residues long. Germline V gives CDR1 SGHTA, CDR2 FQGNSA. The V gene end was trimmed by 5 bases and the J gene end by 3 bases; junction bases not matched to a gene: 7. This chain's CDR3 is CASSLSGTGHYGYTF. The CDR3 region has the DNA TGTGCCAGCAGCCTATCCGGGACAGGGCACTATGGCTACACCTTC.

This chain's CDR3 is CASSTTAAYEQYF. In DNA form, the CDR3 reads TGTGCCAGTAGTACGACTGCAGCCTACGAGCAGTACTTC. The chain joins TRBV19 to TRBJ2-7; D is unclear. Trimming shortened V by 4 bases and J by 2 bases, and 9 bases separated the two germline ends. Germline CDR1 LNHDA, CDR2 SQIVND (reference sequence). The CDR3 loop spans 13 amino acids.